The 25 T cell receptor beta chains presented below share a single source sample, sequenced in a study of blood T cell repertoires in COVID-19. Here immunoSEQ multiplex PCR was the method, and the copy in TCRdb shows in-frame clones only, minus some. The top ten hold approximately 9.4% of the sample, which has some 300,000 clones, approximately 89% seen once. Sequences were obtained from PBMCs or T cells enriched from blood (not recorded which). The receptors shown here come from a woman aged 40 to 50 who had recovered from COVID-19.

This chain joins TRBV10-1 and TRBJ1-5; D is perhaps TRBD1 (5 bases). CDR1 and CDR2 (germline): WNHNN, SYGVQD (reference sequence). The CDR3 is 16 residues long. Trimming removed 1 base at V and 2 bases at J, with 12 bases between. This chain's CDR3 is CASSELGREGNQPQHF. The CDR3 coding sequence is TGCGCCAGCAGTGAGTTGGGCAGGGAGGGCAATCAGCCCCAGCATTTT.

The chain carries TRBV5-8 and TRBJ2-3, with D perhaps TRBD1 (6 bases). Germline V lookup: CDR1 SGHTS, CDR2 YDEGEE. The CDR3 loop spans 15 amino acids. The V and J ends lost 4 bases and 3 bases respectively, with 15 bases between them. As DNA, the CDR3 is TGTGCCAGCAGCCCCACAGGCGACAGGACAGATACGCAGTATTTT. It encodes CASSPTGDRTDTQYF.

The V and J genes are TRBV28 and TRBJ2-3; 9 bases fit TRBD2. Losses at the gene ends were 1 base for V and 2 bases for J; bases not matched to a gene: 7. The length of the CDR3 is 17 residues. Germline lookup yields CDR1 MDHEN and CDR2 SYDVKM. The CDR3 coding sequence is TGTGCCAGCAGTTTATCTTGGCTAGCGGGAACCACAGATACGCAGTATTTT. This translates into CASSLSWLAGTTDTQYF. Variable domain in full (rest from reference TRBV28 and TRBJ2-3): DVKVTQSSRYLVKRTGEKVFLECVQDMDHENMFWYRQDPGLGLRLIYFSYDVKMKEKGDIPEGYSVSREKKERFSLILESASTNQTSMYLCASSLSWLAGTTDTQYFGPGTRLTVL.

For this clone: The same CDR3 can be traced to other DNA sequences in this sample. The chain recombines TRBV2 with TRBJ2-2, with D possibly TRBD2 on 6 matching bases. Germline loops: CDR1 SNHLY, CDR2 FYNNEI. The CDR3 has 13 residues. V was clipped by 6 bases and J by 2 bases, with 7 bases between them. The CDR3 sequence is CASRRENTGELFF. The DNA for the CDR3 is TGTGCCAGCAGGCGGGAAAACACCGGGGAGCTGTTTTTT.

The chain combines TRBV2 with TRBJ2-3; weak D call: TRBD2 (5 bases). The CDR3 covers 13 residues. CDR1 SNHLY and CDR2 FYNNEI come from the germline V gene. Trimming took 6 bases from V and 2 from J, leaving 9 bases between them. CDR3 region: CASSRESTDTQYF. CDR3 DNA sequence: TGTGCCAGCAGCCGGGAATCCACAGATACGCAGTATTTT.

V and J are TRBV10-3 and TRBJ2-3; 8 bases map to TRBD2. The ends lost 2 bases at V and 1 base at J; junction bases unmatched: 2. Per the germline V gene, CDR1 is ENHRY and CDR2 is SYGVKD. This CDR3 has 15 amino acids. CDR3: CAISEGLAGTDTQYF. The CDR3, as DNA: TGTGCCATCAGTGAGGGACTAGCAGGCACAGATACGCAGTATTTT.

As to this clone: This CDR3 is also generated by other DNA sequences in the sample. V and J are TRBV5-1 and TRBJ2-3; 7 bases align to TRBD1. Germline loops: CDR1 SGHRS, CDR2 YFSETQ. V shed 0 bases, J shed 0 bases, and the junction held 4 bases outside the gene matches. CDR3 length: 16 residues. The CDR3 DNA follows: TGCGCCAGCAGCTTGGGGGGACAGACTAGCACAGATACGCAGTATTTT. Its translation: CASSLGGQTSTDTQYF.

The rearrangement uses TRBV7-9 and TRBJ2-7; 8 bases align to TRBD2. V was clipped by 1 base and J by 1 base; unmatched bases: 0. This CDR3 spans 14 amino acids. Per germline, CDR1 SEHNR and CDR2 FQNEAQ (reference sequence). The CDR3 reads CASSLVAGSYEQYF. The CDR3 DNA is TGTGCCAGCAGCTTAGTAGCGGGATCCTACGAGCAGTACTTC. Full variable domain (missing parts from reference TRBV7-9 and TRBJ2-7): DTGVSQNPRHKITKRGQNVTFRCDPISEHNRLYWYRQTLGQGPEFLTYFQNEAQLEKSRLLSDRFSAERPKGSFSTLEIQRTEQGDSAMYLCASSLVAGSYEQYFGPGTRLTVT.

The chain uses TRBV7-2 and TRBJ1-3; TRBD1 aligns across 10 bases. Germline V CDR1 and CDR2: SGHTA, FQGNSA. Losses at the gene ends were 4 bases for V and 4 bases for J; bases not matched to a gene: 4. The CDR3 is 15 residues long. The CDR3 loop reads CASSSGQGSGNTIYF. Here the CDR3 DNA reads TGTGCCAGCAGCTCGGGACAGGGGTCCGGAAACACCATATATTTT. Supplemented by reference TRBV7-2 and TRBJ1-3, the full variable domain reads GAGVSQSPSNKVTEKGKDVELRCDPISGHTALYWYRQSLGQGLEFLIYFQGNSAPDKSGLPSDRFSAERTGGSVSTLTIQRTQQEDSAVYLCASSSGQGSGNTIYFGEGSWLTVV.

The chain uses TRBV5-1 and TRBJ2-3; TRBD2 aligns across 13 bases. Germline CDR1 reads SGHRS; CDR2 reads YFSETQ. Trimming at V came to 2 bases and at J to 3 bases, leaving 3 bases not matched to a gene. The CDR3 has 16 residues. CDR3 amino acids: CASSLTGLAGTDTQYF. The DNA of the CDR3 is TGCGCCAGCAGCTTAACGGGACTAGCGGGGACAGATACGCAGTATTTT.

A single count supports this clone. The chain combines TRBV23-1 with TRBJ2-1; tentative D call: TRBD2 (7 bases). TRBV23-1 is treated as an ORF (open reading frame) with a function not yet certain. The CDR3 length is 17 residues. Trimming pared 4 bases from V and 0 bases from J, leaving 16 bases between. The CDR3 protein is CASSLIRGGSSYNEQFF. The CDR3 DNA follows: TGCGCCAGCAGTCTAATCCGCGGGGGCAGCTCCTACAATGAGCAGTTCTTC.

This sequence joins TRBV11-2 and TRBJ2-2, with D tentatively TRBD2 (5 bases). Per germline, CDR1 SGHAT and CDR2 FQNNGV. V was shortened by 2 bases and J by 3 bases, with 10 bases between the two germline ends. The CDR3 has 15 amino acids. In DNA, the CDR3 is TGTGCCAGCAGCTTACGGCTAGCTGACACCGGGGAGCTGTTTTTT. Its protein is CASSLRLADTGELFF.

The chain has TRBV29-1 and TRBJ2-5, with D perhaps TRBD1 (7 bases). Germline loops: CDR1 SQVTM, CDR2 ANQGSEA. The CDR3 runs to 13 residues. V was cut by 4 bases and J by 5 bases, with 14 bases left in between. CDR3 sequence: CSVVDRDWETQYF. The CDR3 DNA reads TGCAGCGTTGTTGACAGGGACTGGGAGACCCAGTACTTC.

This chain connects TRBV11-3 to TRBJ2-3; tentatively, D is TRBD1 (8 bases). Germline V CDR1 and CDR2: SGHNT, YENEEA. There are 15 residues in the CDR3. The germline V and J ends were trimmed by 5 bases and 4 bases, with 16 bases remaining between them. As DNA, the CDR3 is TGTGCCAGCAGCCTAAGCGGGACAGGCCCAGATACGCAGTATTTT. It codes for CASSLSGTGPDTQYF.

V is TRBV19 and J is TRBJ2-1, with D tentatively TRBD2 (6 bases). This CDR3 spans 16 amino acids. V dropped 4 bases and J dropped 0 bases, with 13 bases sitting between them. CDR1 LNHDA and CDR2 SQIVND come from the germline V gene (reference sequence). CDR3 sequence (DNA): TGTGCCAGTAGTAACGTCGGGGGTAGCTCCTACAATGAGCAGTTCTTC. As protein: CASSNVGGSSYNEQFF.

The chain combines TRBV9 with TRBJ2-6, with 9 positions matching TRBD1. Germline assignment: CDR1 SGDLS and CDR2 YYNGEE. The V segment lost 0 bases and the J segment 4 bases; nucleotides outside the gene matches: 8. The CDR3 totals 18 residues. In nucleotides, the CDR3 is TGTGCCAGCAGCGTAGCGGGACAGGGTCAGGGAGGGGCCAACGTCCTGACTTTC. Protein sequence: CASSVAGQGQGGANVLTF.

This clone turned up a few times. The genes are TRBV9 and TRBJ1-3, with 8 bases aligning to TRBD1. V lost 3 bases and J lost 4; bases outside the gene matches: 6. The CDR3 runs to 15 residues. Germline values: CDR1 SGDLS, CDR2 YYNGEE. The CDR3 DNA follows: TGTGCCAGCAGCGCTTGGACAGGGTTGGGAAACACCATATATTTT. It is translated as CASSAWTGLGNTIYF.

This sequence joins TRBV7-2 and TRBJ2-3; 10 nucleotides match TRBD2. CDR1 and CDR2 from the germline V gene are SGHTA and FQGNSA. The CDR3 length is 16 residues. V lost 0 bases to trimming and J lost 5 bases; unmatched junction nucleotides: 5. CDR3 residues: CASSLAAGGRKDTQYF. CDR3 coding DNA: TGTGCCAGCAGCTTAGCAGCGGGGGGGCGGAAAGATACGCAGTATTTT.

V is TRBV11-3 and J is TRBJ2-3; possibly TRBD2 for D (6 bases). V was shortened by 1 base and J by 0 bases, with 11 bases between the two germline ends. This CDR3 is 16 amino acids long. CDR1 SGHNT and CDR2 YENEEA come from the germline V gene. The DNA for the CDR3 is TGTGCCAGCAGCTTAGGGGTTGGGGGGAGCACAGATACGCAGTATTTT. This encodes CASSLGVGGSTDTQYF. The full variable domain, rest sourced from reference TRBV11-3 and TRBJ2-3, is EAGVVQSPRYKIIEKKQPVAFWCNPISGHNTLYWYLQNLGQGPELLIRYENEEAVDDSQLPKDRFSAERLKGVDSTLKIQPAELGDSAVYLCASSLGVGGSTDTQYFGPGTRLTVL.

To note about this clone: The germline gene is not matched at one end of the junction; a read error may be the cause. The genes are TRBV7-7 and TRBJ2-1; possible D gene TRBD1, 5 bases. The CDR3 contains 12 residues. Per the germline V gene, CDR1 is SSHAT and CDR2 is FNYEAQ (reference sequence). The CDR3, as DNA: TGTGCTAGCAGCTTAGAAAGGGGAGAGCAGTTCTTC. The encoded protein is CASSLERGEQFF.

This rearrangement joins TRBV6-5 to TRBJ1-2, with 7 bases lining up with TRBD1. V trimming: 6 bases; J trimming: 3 bases; junction bases outside the gene matches: 7. Germline lookup yields CDR1 MNHEY and CDR2 SVGAGI. The CDR3 is 14 residues long. CDR3 DNA: TGTGCCAGCAGGCAGTCCGGGACAGACTATGGCTACACCTTC. It translates to CASRQSGTDYGYTF.

This clone has just one count. The chain couples TRBV15 to TRBJ1-5, with TRBD1 matching over 7 bases. Germline CDR1 LNHNV, CDR2 YYDKDF (reference sequence). CDR3 size: 16 residues. V was pared by 3 bases and J by 8 bases, with 13 bases of the junction left unmatched. The CDR3 DNA reads as TGTGCCACCAGCAGCCCAATTTCAGGGGGAGGTGAGCCCCAGCATTTT. Residues: CATSSPISGGGEPQHF.

This clone was seen only once. The chain links TRBV7-2 to TRBJ2-5; TRBD1 aligns across 7 bases. This CDR3 contains 14 residues. The germline V gene encodes CDR1 SGHTA and CDR2 FQGNSA. The J segment lost 5 bases and the V segment lost 5 bases, leaving 8 bases of the junction unmatched. In DNA form, the CDR3 reads TGTGCCAGCAGCAGAGGGACAGTCCAGGAGACCCAGTACTTC. Encoded protein: CASSRGTVQETQYF.

The chain joins TRBV7-3 to TRBJ2-3, with 9 bases aligning to TRBD2. Germline V lookup: CDR1 SGHTA, CDR2 FQGTGA. The CDR3 consists of 16 residues. J lost 0 bases, V lost 1 base, and 2 bases had no gene match. The CDR3 nucleotides read TGTGCCAGCAGCTTAAGTCTAGCGGGGAGCACAGATACGCAGTATTTT. It translates to CASSLSLAGSTDTQYF.

The chain's CDR3 is CASSSGLAGGSSYNEQFF. The DNA for the CDR3 is TGTGCCAGCAGCTCCGGACTAGCGGGGGGGAGCTCCTACAATGAGCAGTTCTTC. The chain couples TRBV7-2 to TRBJ2-1; 15 nucleotides match TRBD2. The germline V gene encodes CDR1 SGHTA and CDR2 FQGNSA. The CDR3 length is 18 residues. Trimming at V came to 4 bases and at J to 0 bases, leaving 4 bases not matched to a gene.